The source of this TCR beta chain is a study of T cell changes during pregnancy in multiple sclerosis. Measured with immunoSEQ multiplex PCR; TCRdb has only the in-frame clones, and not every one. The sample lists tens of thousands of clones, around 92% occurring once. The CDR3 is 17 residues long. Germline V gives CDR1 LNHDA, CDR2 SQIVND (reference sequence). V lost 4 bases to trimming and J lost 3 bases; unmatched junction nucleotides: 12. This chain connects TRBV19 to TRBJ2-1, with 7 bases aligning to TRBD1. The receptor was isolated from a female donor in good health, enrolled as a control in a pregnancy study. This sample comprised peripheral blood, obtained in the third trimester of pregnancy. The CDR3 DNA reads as TGTGCCAGTAGTAAACAAACAGGGGCCAATTTCTACAATGAGCAGTTCTTC. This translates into CASSKQTGANFYNEQFF.